The rows below give T cell receptor beta chains drawn from one sample of a study of preoperative IRX-2 immunotherapy in early breast cancer. The data were produced by immunoSEQ multiplex PCR, yet TCRdb's version contains in-frame clones alone and is incomplete. Of more than 20,000 clones listed, 78% are singletons. The specimen comprised lymph node tissue, sampled before IRX-2 immunotherapy. All receptors come from a human donor with breast cancer. CDR3s include the opening cysteine and the closing phenylalanine or tryptophan. Fields, in order: J gene, V gene, CDR3 protein.

>TRBJ1-3|TRBV4-1
CASSPLSRAGNTIYF
>TRBJ1-6|TRBV1
CASSQGQMYNSPLHF
>TRBJ1-5|TRBV6-8
CASTPDSSNQPQHF
>TRBJ1-1|TRBV6-8
CASIFQGGDTEAFF
>TRBJ1-1|TRBV5-1
CASSSPGDWGATEAFF
>TRBJ1-4|TRBV5-1
CASSLDKTGDEKLFF
>TRBJ1-5|TRBV11-3
CASSLSQGGQPQHF
>TRBJ1-5|TRBV19
CASSILDANQPQHF
>TRBJ2-7|TRBV22-1
CASSEKGRAIGSKSYEQYF
>TRBJ2-7|TRBV6-8
CASSLRDVAYHEQYF
>TRBJ1-2|TRBV6-7
CASSEAWGLARRGYTF
>TRBJ1-5|TRBV6-8
CASREQSNQPQHF
>TRBJ2-2|TRBV30
CAWNRVATGELFF
>TRBJ2-7|TRBV28
CASSPDRGSYEQYF
>TRBJ1-5|TRBV30
CAWSVDSNQPQHF
>TRBJ2-7|TRBV28
CASSQTGSGYEQYF
>TRBJ1-2|TRBV6-8
CATRDRGLGGYTF
>TRBJ1-1|TRBV12-1
CASTVGGMTEAFF
>TRBJ1-4|TRBV6-8
CASSLGATGEKLFF
>TRBJ1-1|TRBV28
CASSPAGLNTEAFF
>TRBJ2-7|TRBV6-8
CAIKSGDRGHEQYF
>TRBJ1-4|TRBV28
CASSERNEKLFF
>TRBJ2-2|TRBV6-8
CASRVLATTGELFF
>TRBJ2-2|TRBV19
CATRGGMAGELFF
>TRBJ2-7|TRBV11-3
CASSLGLMGLGSSYEQYF
>TRBJ2-2|TRBV6-8
CASSYYSYKNTGELFF
>TRBJ1-1|TRBV6-7
CASSREGNTEAFF
>TRBJ1-1|TRBV29-1
CSVTGTGDTEAFF
>TRBJ2-7|TRBV23-1
CASSKGLAGGRSYEQYF